The T cell receptor gamma chain under discussion was sequenced for a study of gamma delta lymphoproliferative disorders and STAT genes. Study details: Each gamma-chain library started from at least 50 ng of genomic DNA, using the LymphoTrack Dx TCRG Assay. For the delta chain, EuroClonality-NGS standard procedure was applied.

TCRdb repeated clone calling on the multiplex PCR reads with CATT. The repertoire consists of around 850 gamma-chain clones, with around 30% occurring once and the leading ten covering less than 20%. V was clipped by 0 bases and J by 3 bases; unmatched bases: 1. The length of the CDR3 is 15 residues. Genomic DNA from isolated PBMCs served as the sequencing template. Healthy adult blood donors, age- and sex-matched, served as controls. By share, this clone counts as large. Antigen unknown. Study findings and constraints: Apart from two gamma clonotypes, major patient clonotypes were public.

The source of this sequence is a human donor in good health. V gene TRGV11 combines with J gene TRGJP2. TCRdb carries no J gene annotation; the J gene was assigned here by matching the DNA with germline. TRGV11 is an open reading frame, and its role is uncertain. Sequencing input: blood. The CDR3 DNA reads as TGTGCCTGCTGGATTAGGCACGGTAGTGATTGGATCAAGACGTTT. Its protein product is CACWIRHGSDWIKTF.